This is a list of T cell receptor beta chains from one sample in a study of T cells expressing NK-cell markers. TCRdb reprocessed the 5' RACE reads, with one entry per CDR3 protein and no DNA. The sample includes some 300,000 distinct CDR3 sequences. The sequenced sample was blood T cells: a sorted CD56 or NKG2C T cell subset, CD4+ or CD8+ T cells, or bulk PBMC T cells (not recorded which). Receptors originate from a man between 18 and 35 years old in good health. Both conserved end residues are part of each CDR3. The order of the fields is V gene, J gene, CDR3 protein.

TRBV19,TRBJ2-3,CASVSADTQYF
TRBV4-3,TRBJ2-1,CASSQELGLAGVKNNEQFF
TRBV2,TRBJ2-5,CASSSGLYTQYF
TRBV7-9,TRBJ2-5,CATGTNAETQYF
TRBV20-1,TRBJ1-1,CSAHRTNRNTEAFF
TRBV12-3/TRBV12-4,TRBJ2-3,CASSPRTGDTQYF
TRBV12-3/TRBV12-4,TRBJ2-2,CASILDLGGGALTGELFF
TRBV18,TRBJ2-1,CASSPPAWTSFNNEQFF
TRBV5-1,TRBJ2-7,CASSPGTGKEEQYF
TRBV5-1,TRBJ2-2,CASSPDSRETGELFF
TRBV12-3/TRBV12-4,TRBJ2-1,CASSLGLAGGRGEQFF
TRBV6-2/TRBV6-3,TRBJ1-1,CASSYGGPNTEAFF
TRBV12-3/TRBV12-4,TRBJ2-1,CASRRLTNPLYNEQFF
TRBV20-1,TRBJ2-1,CSASMASRGYIGEQFF
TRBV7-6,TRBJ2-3,CASTQTRGSTDTQYF
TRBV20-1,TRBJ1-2,CSAFPWDYGYTF
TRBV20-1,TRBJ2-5,CSARDVAGARETQYF